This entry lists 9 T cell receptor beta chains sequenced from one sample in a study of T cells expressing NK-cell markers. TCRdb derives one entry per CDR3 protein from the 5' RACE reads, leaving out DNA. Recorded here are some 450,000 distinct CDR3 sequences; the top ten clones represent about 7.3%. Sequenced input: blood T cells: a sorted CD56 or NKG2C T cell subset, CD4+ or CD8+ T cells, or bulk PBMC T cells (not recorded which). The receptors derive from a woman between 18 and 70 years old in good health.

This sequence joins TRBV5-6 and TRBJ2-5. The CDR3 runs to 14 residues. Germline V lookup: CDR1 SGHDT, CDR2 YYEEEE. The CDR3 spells CASSLAQTQETQYF.

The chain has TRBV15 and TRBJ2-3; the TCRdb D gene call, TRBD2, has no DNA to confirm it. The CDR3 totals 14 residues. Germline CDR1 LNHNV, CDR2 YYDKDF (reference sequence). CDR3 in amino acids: CATSGSLAGDTQYF. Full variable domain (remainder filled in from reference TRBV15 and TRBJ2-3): DAMVIQNPRYQVTQFGKPVTLSCSQTLNHNVMYWYQQKSSQAPKLLFHYYDKDFNNEADTPDNFQSRRPNTSFCFLDIRSPGLGDTAMYLCATSGSLAGDTQYFGPGTRLTVL.

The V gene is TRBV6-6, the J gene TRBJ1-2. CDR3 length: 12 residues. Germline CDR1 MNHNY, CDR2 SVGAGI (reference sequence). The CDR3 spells CASVRGEVGYTF.

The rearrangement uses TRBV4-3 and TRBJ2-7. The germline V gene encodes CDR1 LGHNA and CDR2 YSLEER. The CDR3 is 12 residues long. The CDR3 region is CASSQVTGEQYF.

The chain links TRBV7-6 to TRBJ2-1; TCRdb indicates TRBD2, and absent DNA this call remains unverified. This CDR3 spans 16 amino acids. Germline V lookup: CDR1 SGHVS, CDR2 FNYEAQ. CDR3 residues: CASSSPLAGTYNEQFF.

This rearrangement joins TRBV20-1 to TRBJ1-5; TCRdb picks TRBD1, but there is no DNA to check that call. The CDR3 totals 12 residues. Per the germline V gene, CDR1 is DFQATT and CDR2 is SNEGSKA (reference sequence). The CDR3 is CSAQDPNQPQHF.

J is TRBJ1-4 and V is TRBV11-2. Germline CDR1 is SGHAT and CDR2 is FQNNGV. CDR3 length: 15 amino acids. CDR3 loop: CASSLVSQKNEKLFF. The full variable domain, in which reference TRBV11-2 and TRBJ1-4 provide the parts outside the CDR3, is EAGVAQSPRYKIIEKRQSVAFWCNPISGHATLYWYQQILGQGPKLLIQFQNNGVVDDSQLPKDRFSAERLKGVDSTLKIQPAKLEDSAVYLCASSLVSQKNEKLFFGSGTQLSVL.

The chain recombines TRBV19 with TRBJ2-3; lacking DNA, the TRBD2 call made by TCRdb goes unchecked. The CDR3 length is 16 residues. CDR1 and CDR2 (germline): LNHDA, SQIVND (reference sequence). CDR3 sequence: CASIATVSGNTDTQYF.

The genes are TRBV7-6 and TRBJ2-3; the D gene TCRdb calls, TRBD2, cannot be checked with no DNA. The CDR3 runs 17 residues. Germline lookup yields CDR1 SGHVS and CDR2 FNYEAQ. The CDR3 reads CASSLALLAGSTDTQYF.